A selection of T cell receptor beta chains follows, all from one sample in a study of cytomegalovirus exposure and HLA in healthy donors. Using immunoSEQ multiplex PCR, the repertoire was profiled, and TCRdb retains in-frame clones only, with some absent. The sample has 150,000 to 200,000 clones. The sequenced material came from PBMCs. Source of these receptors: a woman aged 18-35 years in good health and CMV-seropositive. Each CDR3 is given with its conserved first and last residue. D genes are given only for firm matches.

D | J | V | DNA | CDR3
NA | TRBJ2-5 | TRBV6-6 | TGTGCCAGCAGTTACTCTGACAGAAAAGAGACCCAGTACTTC | CASSYSDRKETQYF
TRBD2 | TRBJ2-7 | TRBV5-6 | TGTGCCAGCAGCGGCTCACTAGCGTGGGAGCAGTACTTC | CASSGSLAWEQYF
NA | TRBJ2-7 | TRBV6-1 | TGTGCCAGCAGGGTTTACACGGGACTCAATTACGAGCAGTACTTC | CASRVYTGLNYEQYF
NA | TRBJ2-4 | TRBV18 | TGTGCCAGCTCACCACCGGAGGCCCCAAAGAACATTCAGTACTTC | CASSPPEAPKNIQYF
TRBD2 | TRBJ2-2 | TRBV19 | TGTGCCAGTAGTATGAGAGTAGGACTAGCCCCCACCGGGGAGCTGTTTTTT | CASSMRVGLAPTGELFF
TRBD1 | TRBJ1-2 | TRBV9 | TGTGCCAGCAGCGTCCGGGACAGGGGGAAGCTCACTAATGGCTACACCTTC | CASSVRDRGKLTNGYTF
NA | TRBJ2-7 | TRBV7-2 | TGTGCCAGCAGCCTCGGACTAAACTCCTACGAGCAGTACTTC | CASSLGLNSYEQYF
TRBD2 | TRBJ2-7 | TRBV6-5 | TGTGCCAGCACCAGGACTAGCGGGAGAAGCTACGAGCAGTACTTC | CASTRTSGRSYEQYF
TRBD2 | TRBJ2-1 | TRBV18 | TGTGCCAGCTCACTCCGACTAGCGGGAGCGAATGAGCAGTTCTTC | CASSLRLAGANEQFF
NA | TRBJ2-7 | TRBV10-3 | TGTGCCATCAGTGTCACAGGGACCTACGAGCAGTACTTC | CAISVTGTYEQYF
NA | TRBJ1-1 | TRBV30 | TGTGCCTGGAGATTTGGCGGTCACACTGAAGCTTTCTTT | CAWRFGGHTEAFF
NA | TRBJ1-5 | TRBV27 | TGTGCCAGCAGTTTGCGCGGGGGCTGGAATCAGCCCCAGCATTTT | CASSLRGGWNQPQHF
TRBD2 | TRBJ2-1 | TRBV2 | TGTGCCAGCAGTGTACAACAAAGACTAGCGGGCAGATACAATGAGCAGTTCTTC | CASSVQQRLAGRYNEQFF
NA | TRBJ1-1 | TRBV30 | TGTGCCTGGAGCCCGGGCTTTGGGGGGGACACTGAAGCTTTCTTT | CAWSPGFGGDTEAFF
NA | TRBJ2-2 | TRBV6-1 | TGTGCCAGCATAGGGCGGGCAAACACCGGGGAGCTGTTTTTT | CASIGRANTGELFF
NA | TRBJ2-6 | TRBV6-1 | TGCGGAGCCAGACAGATAAGCTCTGGGGCCAACGTCCTGACTTTC | CGARQISSGANVLTF
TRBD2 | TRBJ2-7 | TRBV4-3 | TGCGCCAGCAGCCAAGATTCTAGCGGGGGGGTTTTCGGGTACGAGCAGTACTTC | CASSQDSSGGVFGYEQYF
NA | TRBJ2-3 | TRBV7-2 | TGTGCCAGCAGCTTATCGGTCACGGGCACAGATACGCAGTATTTT | CASSLSVTGTDTQYF
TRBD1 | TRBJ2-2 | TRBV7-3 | TGTGCCAGCAGCTCAGTTAGGACAGGGCGGACCGGGGAGCTGTTTTTT | CASSSVRTGRTGELFF
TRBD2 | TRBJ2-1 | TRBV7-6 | TGTGCCAGCACCCGACTAGCGGGAGCAAATGAGCAGTTCTTC | CASTRLAGANEQFF
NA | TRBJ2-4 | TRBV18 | TGTGCCAGCTCCAACCCGGAGGAATACATTCAGTACTTC | CASSNPEEYIQYF
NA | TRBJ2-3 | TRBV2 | TGTGCCAGCAGCCCCTGGCGGGACGCAGATACGCAGTATTTT | CASSPWRDADTQYF
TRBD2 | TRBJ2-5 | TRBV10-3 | TGTGCCATCAGTGAGTCCCTAGCGGGAGCAACTCAAGAGACCCAGTACTTC | CAISESLAGATQETQYF
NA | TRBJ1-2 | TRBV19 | TGTGCCAGTAGTCGACTTACCAGCGGCTACACCTTC | CASSRLTSGYTF
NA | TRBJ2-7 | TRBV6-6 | TGTGCCAGCAGTTACACGGAGAATTCCTACGAGCAGTACTTC | CASSYTENSYEQYF
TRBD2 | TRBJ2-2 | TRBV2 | TGTGCCAGCAGTCCGGGGGGGGACGGGGAGCTGTTTTTT | CASSPGGDGELFF
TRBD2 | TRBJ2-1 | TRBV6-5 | TGTGCCAGCAGCCCCGGGACTAGCGGTTTCAATGAGCAGTTCTTC | CASSPGTSGFNEQFF
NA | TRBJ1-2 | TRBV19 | TGTGCCAGTAAAATCTCGGGGTATGGCTACACCTTC | CASKISGYGYTF
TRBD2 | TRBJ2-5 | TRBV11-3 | TGTGCCAGCAGCCCTCTAGCGGGGTGGCCCGGGACCCAGTACTTC | CASSPLAGWPGTQYF
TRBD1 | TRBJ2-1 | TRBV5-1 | TGCGCCAGCAGCGTCGACAGGGTCGTCTCCTACAATGAGCAGTTCTTC | CASSVDRVVSYNEQFF
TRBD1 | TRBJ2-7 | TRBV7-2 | TGTGCCAGCAACTCCCCTGAAAGGACAGGAGCCTACGAGCAGTACTTC | CASNSPERTGAYEQYF
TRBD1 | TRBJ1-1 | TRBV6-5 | TGTGCCAGCAGTTCGACAGGGCGGCAAGCTTTCTTT | CASSSTGRQAFF
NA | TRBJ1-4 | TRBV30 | TGTGCCTGGACGTGGGGAGGGGTGGGTGAAAAACTGTTTTTT | CAWTWGGVGEKLFF
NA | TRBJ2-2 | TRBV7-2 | TGTGCCAGCAGCTTAACTCGGGCCGGGGAGCTGTTTTTT | CASSLTRAGELFF
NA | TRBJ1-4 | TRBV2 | TGTGCCAGCAAGCGGAAATCGGGTGAAAAACTGTTTTTT | CASKRKSGEKLFF
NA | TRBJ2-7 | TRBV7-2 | TGTGCCAGCAGCTCCCTACCTGGGACTTCACTGTTTGACGAGCAGTACTTC | CASSSLPGTSLFDEQYF
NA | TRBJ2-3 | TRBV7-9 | TGTGCCAGCAGCTTGGTTGGACTAAATGTCGTATCAGTCACAGATACGCAGTATTTT | CASSLVGLNVVSVTDTQYF
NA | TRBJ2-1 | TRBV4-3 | TGCGCCAGCAGCCAACAACTAGGCAATGAGCAGTTCTTC | CASSQQLGNEQFF
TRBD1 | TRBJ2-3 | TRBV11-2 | TGTGCCAGCAGCGGGACAGGCCCCGGAGCCGATACGCAGTATTTT | CASSGTGPGADTQYF
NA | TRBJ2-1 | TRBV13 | TGTGCCAGCAAACCCATCGGGGGGCTATACAATGAGCAGTTCTTC | CASKPIGGLYNEQFF
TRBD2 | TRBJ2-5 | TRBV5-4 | TGTGCCAGCAGCTTGGGAGGCGCGGGGGGGTCAAGTGAGACCCAGTACTTC | CASSLGGAGGSSETQYF
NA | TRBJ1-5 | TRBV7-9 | TGTGCCAGCAGCCCGGGGTTCAATCAGCCCCAGCATTTT | CASSPGFNQPQHF
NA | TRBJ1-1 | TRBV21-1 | TGTGCCAGCAGCCCCTCAGGGAAATTGAACACTGAAGCTTTCTTT | CASSPSGKLNTEAFF
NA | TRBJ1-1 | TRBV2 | TGTGCCAGCAGTGTGATGTCCTATGAAGCTTTCTTT | CASSVMSYEAFF
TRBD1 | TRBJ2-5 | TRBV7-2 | TGTGCCAGCAGCAGGGGACAGGGGGTAGAGACCCAGTACTTC | CASSRGQGVETQYF
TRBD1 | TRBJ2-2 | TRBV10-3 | TGTGCCATCAGTCCTGGGCAGGGGGTTCCCACCGGGGAGCTGTTTTTT | CAISPGQGVPTGELFF
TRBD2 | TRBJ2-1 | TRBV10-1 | TGCGCCAGCGCGGGGGGCCCCTACAATGAGCAGTTCTTC | CASAGGPYNEQFF
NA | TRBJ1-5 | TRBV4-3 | TGCGCCAGCAGCCAAGAGTCGGGTGCGCGGAACAATCAGCCCCAGCATTTT | CASSQESGARNNQPQHF
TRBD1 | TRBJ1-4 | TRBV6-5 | TGTGCCAGCAGTTACAGGGGGCAAAGTGAAAAACTGTTTTTT | CASSYRGQSEKLFF
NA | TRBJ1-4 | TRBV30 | TGTGCCTGGAGCACGGGCAGGGTAGGAGAAAAACTGTTTTTT | CAWSTGRVGEKLFF
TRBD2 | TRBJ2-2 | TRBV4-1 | TGCGCCAGCAGCCACTCGGGACTAGCGAACACCGGGGAGCTGTTTTTT | CASSHSGLANTGELFF
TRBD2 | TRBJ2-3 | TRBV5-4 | TGTGCCAGCAGCCAGAAGCGGGAGAGCACAGATACGCAGTATTTT | CASSQKRESTDTQYF
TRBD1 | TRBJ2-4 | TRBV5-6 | TGTGCCAGCAGCAGACGGACAGGGGGCCAAAACATTCAGTACTTC | CASSRRTGGQNIQYF
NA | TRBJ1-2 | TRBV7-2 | TGTGCCAGCAGCTTAAGTTCTAACTTTAACTATGGCTACACCTTC | CASSLSSNFNYGYTF
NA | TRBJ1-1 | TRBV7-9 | TGTGCCAGCAGCTTAGACCGGGAAGCTTTCTTT | CASSLDREAFF
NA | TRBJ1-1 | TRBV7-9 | TGTGCCAGCAGCCTAAGGCCCAGGGGACCAGTGAACACTGAAGCTTTCTTT | CASSLRPRGPVNTEAFF
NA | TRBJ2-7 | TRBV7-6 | TGTGCCAGCAGCTGGGGAGCAGACTACGAGCAGTACTTC | CASSWGADYEQYF
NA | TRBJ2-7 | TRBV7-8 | TGTGCCAGCAGCCCCGGTGGGGGAGGCTACGAGCAGTACTTC | CASSPGGGGYEQYF
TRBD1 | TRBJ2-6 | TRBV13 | TGTGCCAGCAGCTTAGGCTCAGTACAGGGGGGCTCTGGGGCCAACGTCCTGACTTTC | CASSLGSVQGGSGANVLTF
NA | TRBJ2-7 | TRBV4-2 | TGTGCCAGCAGCCAACCTGCGACAGAATTGTTCGAGCAGTACTTC | CASSQPATELFEQYF